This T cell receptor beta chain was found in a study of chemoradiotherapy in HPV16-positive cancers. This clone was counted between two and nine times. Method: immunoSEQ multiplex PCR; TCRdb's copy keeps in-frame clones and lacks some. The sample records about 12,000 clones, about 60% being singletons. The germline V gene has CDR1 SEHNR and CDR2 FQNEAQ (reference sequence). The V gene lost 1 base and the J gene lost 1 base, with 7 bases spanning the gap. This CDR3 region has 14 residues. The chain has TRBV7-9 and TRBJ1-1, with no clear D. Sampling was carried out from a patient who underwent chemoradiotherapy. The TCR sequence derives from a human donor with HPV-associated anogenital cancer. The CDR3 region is CASSLVNGNTEAFF. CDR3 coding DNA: TGTGCCAGCAGCTTAGTAAATGGGAACACTGAAGCTTTCTTT.